The present entry profiles one T cell receptor (beta chain) with its context. What it binds is unknown. The source of the sample is a study of blood T cells in healthy people across ages. Primers used in a second PCR of roughly 7 to 12 cycles were a sample-barcoded 5' primer and a J-beta primer mix. MiXCR, applied by TCRdb to the 5' RACE reads, yields one record per CDR3 protein. The repertoire holds around 1.1 million distinct CDR3 sequences, 30% to 40% seen once, with approximately 14% in the top ten. Findings and limits, study-wide: Roughly linear age-related decline in beta diversity appeared, significant by age around 40. Unsorted PBMCs prevented conclusive naive versus antigen-experienced comparison.

V lost 5 bases, J lost 8 bases, and 16 bases lay in between. CDR3 length equals 14 residues. Germline CDR1 SEHNR, CDR2 FQNEAQ (reference sequence). V and J are TRBV7-9 and TRBJ1-3, with D hard to call. Sequencing input: blood. This receptor was identified in a man aged 18 to 29 in good health. The CDR3 DNA follows: TGTGCCAGCAGCGCTGCTCCCGGCGGTTACACCATATATTTT. Translated, it gives CASSAAPGGYTIYF. Together with reference TRBV7-9 and TRBJ1-3, the CDR3 gives the full variable domain: DTGVSQNPRHKITKRGQNVTFRCDPISEHNRLYWYRQTLGQGPEFLTYFQNEAQLEKSRLLSDRFSAERPKGSFSTLEIQRTEQGDSAMYLCASSAAPGGYTIYFGEGSWLTVV.